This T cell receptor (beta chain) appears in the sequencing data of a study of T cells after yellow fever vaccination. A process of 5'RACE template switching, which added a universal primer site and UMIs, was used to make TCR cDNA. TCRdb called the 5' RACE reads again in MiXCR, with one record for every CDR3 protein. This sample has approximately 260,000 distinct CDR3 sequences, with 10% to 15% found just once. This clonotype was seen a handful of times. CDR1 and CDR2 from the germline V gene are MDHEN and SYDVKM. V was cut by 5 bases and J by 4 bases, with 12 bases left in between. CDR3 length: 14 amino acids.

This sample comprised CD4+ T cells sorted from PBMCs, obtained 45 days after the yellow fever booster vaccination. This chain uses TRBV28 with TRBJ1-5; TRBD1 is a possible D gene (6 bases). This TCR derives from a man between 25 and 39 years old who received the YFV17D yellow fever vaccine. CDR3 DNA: TGTGCCAGCAGTAAACAGGGAGGGAATCAGCCCCAGCATTTT. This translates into CASSKQGGNQPQHF.